The source of this TCR beta chain is a study of somatic mutations in cytotoxic T cells in rheumatoid arthritis. Overall study results and limits: Relative to age-matched healthy controls, rheumatoid arthritis patients did not differ significantly in CD8+ T-cell clonality. Rheumatoid arthritis patients showed slight TRBV07 underrepresentation, unadjusted for multiple comparisons.

About this clone itself: Its antigen is as yet unknown.

Germline V gene lookup returns CDR1 MDHEN and CDR2 SYDVKM. V was shortened by 2 bases and J by 0 bases, with 14 bases between the two germline ends. The length of the CDR3 is 18 residues. The control group consisted of 20 healthy blood donors, whose median age was about 56 years (range about 20-80) and of whom 55% were female. Assay used: immunoSEQ multiplex PCR; TCRdb lists only in-frame clones, some missing. Here the sample spans 35,000 to 45,000 clones, about 80% being singletons. This receptor was obtained from a man aged 35-49 years in good health. The sequenced material came from CD8+ T cells sorted from blood. The rearrangement uses TRBV28 and TRBJ2-6; no clear D. The CDR3 sequence: CASSLSGNKNSGANVLTF. Here the CDR3 DNA reads TGTGCCAGCAGTTTAAGTGGCAATAAAAACTCTGGGGCCAACGTCCTGACTTTC. The whole variable domain, filled in from reference TRBV28 and TRBJ2-6, reads DVKVTQSSRYLVKRTGEKVFLECVQDMDHENMFWYRQDPGLGLRLIYFSYDVKMKEKGDIPEGYSVSREKKERFSLILESASTNQTSMYLCASSLSGNKNSGANVLTFGAGSRLTVL.